The 3 T cell receptor beta chains below come from one sample, sequenced in a study of preoperative IRX-2 immunotherapy in early breast cancer. Only in-frame clones appear in the TCRdb table, and some are missing; sequencing was by immunoSEQ multiplex PCR. The sample consists of about 98,000 clones, 80% to 90% of them appearing once. Treatment denoted: preoperative locoregional IRX-2 cytokine immunotherapy. The sequences come from tumor tissue, collected after IRX-2 immunotherapy. The receptors here all came from a human donor with breast cancer.

The rearrangement links TRBV5-1 to TRBJ2-3, with 8 bases identical to TRBD2. CDR1 is SGHRS, CDR2 YFSETQ, per germline. Unmatched junction bases numbered 6, after V lost 4 bases and J lost 5 bases. CDR3 size: 14 residues. CDR3 bases: TGCGCCAGCAGCGAGACTAGCGAAGGAGATACGCAGTATTTT. This codes for CASSETSEGDTQYF.

V gene TRBV15 combines with J gene TRBJ2-1; 10 nucleotides align to TRBD2. CDR1 is LNHNV, CDR2 YYDKDF, per germline (reference sequence). CDR3 length equals 16 residues. V trimming: 5 bases; J trimming: 3 bases; junction bases outside the gene matches: 7. The CDR3 DNA is TGTGCCACCAGCTTATCCGGGACTAGCGTCTACAATGAGCAGTTCTTC. This codes for CATSLSGTSVYNEQFF.

In its sample, this clone was seen once. V is TRBV6-8 and J is TRBJ1-5, with 10 positions matching TRBD1. This CDR3 spans 15 amino acids. The junction had 4 bases not matched to a gene; V was cut back by 6 bases and J by 2 bases. Germline V gene data show CDR1 as MNHGY and CDR2 as SAAAGT. The DNA for the CDR3 is TGTGCCAGCAGGAAAGGGACAGGGGGCAATCAGCCCCAGCATTTT. This sequence encodes CASRKGTGGNQPQHF.